Following are 25 T cell receptor beta chains from one sample sequenced in a study of blood T cells in healthy people across ages. It was with a sample-barcoded 5' primer and a J-beta primer mix that a second PCR of about 6 to 12 cycles was run. TCRdb itself ran the 5' RACE reads through MiXCR, one entry per CDR3 protein. The sample shows approximately 1.5 million distinct CDR3 sequences, about 35% of them seen only once. Sequencing was performed on blood. These receptors all come from a woman aged 30 to 39 in good health.

The chain carries TRBV20-1 and TRBJ2-1; a possible D gene is TRBD2 (6 bases). The CDR3 has 12 residues. Germline V gene data show CDR1 as DFQATT and CDR2 as SNEGSKA (reference sequence). Trimming shortened V by 6 bases and J by 10 bases, and 16 bases separated the two germline ends. DNA for the CDR3: TGCAGTGCCCTTCCCTGGAGGGGAGAGCAGTTCTTC. This gives the protein CSALPWRGEQFF.

This clonotype occurred a few times. V gene TRBV28 combines with J gene TRBJ1-5; D is possibly TRBD1 (6 bases). The ends were cut back, 6 bases at V and 5 bases at J, with 17 bases in the middle. CDR1 is MDHEN and CDR2 is SYDVKM in the germline V gene. The CDR3 covers 15 residues. CDR3 region: CASRKTGREDQPQHF. In DNA form, the CDR3 reads TGTGCCAGCAGGAAGACAGGCCGCGAGGATCAGCCCCAGCATTTT.

The chain couples TRBV20-1 to TRBJ2-3; possible D gene TRBD1, 7 bases. Trimming took off 6 bases at V and 4 bases at J, with 23 bases between the two ends. The germline CDR1 and CDR2 sequences are DFQATT and SNEGSKA (reference sequence). The length of the CDR3 is 16 residues. The CDR3 DNA reads as TGCAGTGCCCCGCGGGACAGTCGGGACCTCCCAGATACGCAGTATTTT. This gives the protein CSAPRDSRDLPDTQYF.

This clonotype turned up a few times. The chain employs TRBV15 and TRBJ2-5; D is undetermined. The CDR3 runs to 14 residues. CDR1 is LNHNV and CDR2 is YYDKDF in the germline V gene (reference sequence). The V end lost 0 bases, the J end lost 2 bases, and 7 bases lay between the germline ends. As DNA, the CDR3 is TGTGCCACCAGCAGAGATGCCAGTCAAGAGACCCAGTACTTC. This translates into CATSRDASQETQYF.

The chain employs TRBV20-1 and TRBJ2-1; 12 bases are a match to TRBD2. The V gene's germline CDR1 is DFQATT and CDR2 SNEGSKA (reference sequence). CDR3 length equals 15 residues. Trimming at V came to 6 bases and at J to 5 bases, leaving 8 bases not matched to a gene. The CDR3 bases are TGCAGTGCGAGACGGCTAGCGGGGGGGGACAATGAGCAGTTCTTC. Amino acid sequence: CSARRLAGGDNEQFF.

This clonotype was seen repeatedly, ten times or more. The chain links TRBV20-1 to TRBJ2-5; D remains unclear. Looked up from germline, CDR1 is DFQATT and CDR2 is SNEGSKA (reference sequence). The length of the CDR3 is 12 residues. Trimming removed 4 bases from V and 5 bases from J, with 11 bases in between. CDR3 amino acids: CSATRTGETQYF. In DNA form, the CDR3 reads TGCAGTGCTACTCGGACCGGGGAGACCCAGTACTTC.

This clonotype was seen a few times. The chain recombines TRBV7-2 with TRBJ2-1, with 8 nucleotides matching TRBD1. This CDR3 region has 16 residues. Germline V lookup: CDR1 SGHTA, CDR2 FQGNSA. V was clipped by 4 bases and J by 4 bases; unmatched bases: 9. The CDR3 nucleotides are TGTGCCAGCAGCTACCTACGGGACAGGAATTACAATGAGCAGTTCTTC. This gives the protein CASSYLRDRNYNEQFF.

This chain joins TRBV20-1 and TRBJ2-7, with TRBD1 matching 10 bases. CDR1 DFQATT and CDR2 SNEGSKA come from the germline V gene (reference sequence). CDR3 length equals 13 residues. V shed 5 bases, J shed 3 bases, and the junction held 4 bases outside the gene matches. The CDR3 reads CSAPRDRGYEQYF. The CDR3 nucleotides read TGCAGTGCTCCCCGGGACAGGGGCTACGAGCAGTACTTC.

The chain couples TRBV20-1 to TRBJ2-1; 15 bases agree with TRBD2. This CDR3 comprises 16 residues. The germline gives CDR1 DFQATT, CDR2 SNEGSKA (reference sequence). J lost 7 bases, V lost 0 bases, and 4 bases had no gene match. The CDR3 DNA reads TGCAGTGCTAGAGATCTCGGGACTAGCGGGAGGAATGAGCAGTTCTTC. Protein sequence: CSARDLGTSGRNEQFF.

A few counts support this clonotype. The chain joins TRBV7-9 to TRBJ1-2, with 9 bases fitting TRBD1. CDR1 and CDR2 (germline): SEHNR, FQNEAQ (reference sequence). There are 13 residues in the CDR3. V was clipped by 5 bases and J by 7 bases; unmatched bases: 5. The CDR3 spells CASSAGQGVGYTF. For the CDR3, the DNA is TGTGCCAGCAGCGCGGGACAGGGCGTTGGCTACACCTTC.

As concerns this clonotype: One junction end disagrees with the germline gene, perhaps due to a read error. The chain is built from TRBV29-1 and TRBJ1-4; no clear D gene. CDR3 size: 12 residues. CDR1 and CDR2 (germline): SQVTM, ANQGSEA. CDR3 loop: CSAWAQNEKPFF. DNA of the CDR3: TGCAGCGCCTGGGCCCAGAATGAAAAACCGTTTTTT.

The chain employs TRBV28 and TRBJ2-7, with a tentative D call TRBD2 (5 bases). V shed 10 bases and J shed 4 bases, with 17 bases lying between them. The CDR3 totals 13 residues. Germline CDR1 reads MDHEN; CDR2 reads SYDVKM. In nucleotides, the CDR3 is TGTGCCACCGACCTAGGAGGCGGTTACGAGCAGTACTTC. It specifies CATDLGGGYEQYF.

This clonotype was observed a handful of times. The V gene is TRBV5-1, the J gene TRBJ1-5, with a weak D call TRBD1 (6 bases). The CDR3 spans 15 residues. CDR1 and CDR2 (germline): SGHRS, YFSETQ. Trimming pared 3 bases from V and 6 bases from J, leaving 16 bases between. The CDR3 is CASSSGPRGGQPQHF. The CDR3 nucleotides read TGCGCCAGCAGCTCCGGGCCTCGAGGGGGTCAGCCCCAGCATTTT.

Ten or more counts support this clonotype. This chain uses TRBV6-6 with TRBJ2-7; TRBD1 aligns across 8 bases. The CDR3 runs to 14 residues. Germline V gene sequence: CDR1 MNHNY, CDR2 SVGAGI (reference sequence). The V segment lost 0 bases and the J segment 5 bases; nucleotides outside the gene matches: 3. CDR3 in DNA: TGTGCCAGCAGTTACTCGGCAGGGGGCAACGAGCAGTACTTC. Translated, it gives CASSYSAGGNEQYF.

The rearrangement uses TRBV29-1 and TRBJ2-3; the D gene is possibly TRBD1 (6 bases). Looked up from germline, CDR1 is SQVTM and CDR2 is ANQGSEA. V lost 8 bases and J 0 bases, leaving 15 bases between the germline ends. This CDR3 has 14 residues. The CDR3 DNA is TGCAGCTGGGGGCGGGCCTCTAGCACAGATACGCAGTATTTT. This sequence encodes CSWGRASSTDTQYF.

The chain combines TRBV29-1 with TRBJ2-3, with D perhaps TRBD2 (5 bases). CDR3 length: 14 amino acids. V lost 2 bases and J 0 bases, leaving 9 bases between the germline ends. CDR1 and CDR2 (germline): SQVTM, ANQGSEA. CDR3 in DNA: TGCAGCGTTGAACAGGAGGCTAGCACAGATACGCAGTATTTT. It specifies CSVEQEASTDTQYF.

V and J are TRBV10-3 and TRBJ2-2, with D possibly being TRBD2 (6 bases). Germline CDR1 reads ENHRY; CDR2 reads SYGVKD. The V gene lost 10 bases and the J gene lost 5 bases, with 14 bases spanning the gap. The CDR3 runs to 13 residues. CDR3 nucleotide sequence: TGTGCCACCACCGGGAGAGAGACCGGGGAGCTGTTTTTT. Translated, it gives CATTGRETGELFF.

The chain has TRBV5-6 and TRBJ2-3; the D is unclear. Germline loops: CDR1 SGHDT, CDR2 YYEEEE. V lost 2 bases, J lost 2 bases, and 12 bases lay in between. This CDR3 is built from 15 residues. In DNA, the CDR3 is TGTGCCAGCAGCTTAACACGCATTGCCACAGATACGCAGTATTTT. It codes for CASSLTRIATDTQYF.

This clonotype occurred many times. V gene TRBV4-1 combines with J gene TRBJ2-1, with 9 bases identical to TRBD2. The CDR3 is made up of 16 amino acids. Germline CDR1 MGHRA, CDR2 YSYEKL. The junction had 7 bases not matched to a gene; V was cut back by 0 bases and J by 7 bases. The DNA for the CDR3 is TGCGCCAGCAGCCAAGAATACAGCGGGAGGATTAATGAGCAGTTCTTC. It encodes CASSQEYSGRINEQFF.

V usage is TRBV3-1 and J usage is TRBJ1-1; D possibly corresponds to TRBD1 (6 bases). V lost 2 bases and J lost 10, with 14 bases in between. Germline CDR1 reads LGHDT; CDR2 reads YNNKEL (reference sequence). The CDR3 length is 13 residues. CDR3 DNA: TGTGCCAGCAGCCAAACCCTACAGGGCCCAGCTTTCTTT. This translates into CASSQTLQGPAFF.

A few counts support this clonotype. The CDR3 loop is CASWDFSYEQYF. DNA of the CDR3: TGTGCCAGCTGGGACTTCTCCTACGAGCAGTACTTC. The chain links TRBV28 to TRBJ2-7; the D gene is possibly TRBD2 (6 bases). The V end lost 8 bases, the J end lost 0 bases, and 8 bases lay between the germline ends. The CDR3 has 12 residues. Germline assignment: CDR1 MDHEN and CDR2 SYDVKM.

The chain links TRBV2 to TRBJ1-1; D not certain. The CDR3 runs to 13 residues. Germline V CDR1 and CDR2: SNHLY, FYNNEI. V was trimmed by 7 bases and J by 2 bases, leaving 11 bases between them. The CDR3 protein is CASNINRNTEAFF. The CDR3 DNA follows: TGTGCCAGCAACATCAATCGTAACACTGAAGCTTTCTTT.

J is TRBJ1-5 and V is TRBV7-2; D uncertain. The CDR3 is 14 residues long. V shed 5 bases and J shed 3 bases, with 11 bases lying between them. CDR1 SGHTA and CDR2 FQGNSA come from the germline V gene. The CDR3 sequence: CASSPKDFNQPQHF. CDR3 nucleotides: TGTGCCAGCAGCCCGAAGGACTTCAATCAGCCCCAGCATTTT.

This chain links TRBV10-3 with TRBJ2-2; 8 bases agree with TRBD1. There are 17 residues in the CDR3. V was pared by 0 bases and J by 6 bases, with 9 bases of the junction left unmatched. Per the germline V gene, CDR1 is ENHRY and CDR2 is SYGVKD. The CDR3 is CAISESGSPGGSGELFF. The CDR3 coding sequence is TGTGCCATCAGTGAGTCCGGAAGCCCAGGGGGCTCCGGGGAGCTGTTTTTT.

J is TRBJ2-5 and V is TRBV30; TRBD2 agrees at 7 bases. Germline V gene sequence: CDR1 GTSNPN, CDR2 SVGIG (reference sequence). The CDR3 covers 13 residues. V shed 3 bases, J shed 0 bases, and the junction held 1 base outside the gene matches. CDR3 sequence: CAWSREDQETQYF. Here the CDR3 DNA reads TGTGCCTGGAGCCGGGAGGACCAAGAGACCCAGTACTTC.